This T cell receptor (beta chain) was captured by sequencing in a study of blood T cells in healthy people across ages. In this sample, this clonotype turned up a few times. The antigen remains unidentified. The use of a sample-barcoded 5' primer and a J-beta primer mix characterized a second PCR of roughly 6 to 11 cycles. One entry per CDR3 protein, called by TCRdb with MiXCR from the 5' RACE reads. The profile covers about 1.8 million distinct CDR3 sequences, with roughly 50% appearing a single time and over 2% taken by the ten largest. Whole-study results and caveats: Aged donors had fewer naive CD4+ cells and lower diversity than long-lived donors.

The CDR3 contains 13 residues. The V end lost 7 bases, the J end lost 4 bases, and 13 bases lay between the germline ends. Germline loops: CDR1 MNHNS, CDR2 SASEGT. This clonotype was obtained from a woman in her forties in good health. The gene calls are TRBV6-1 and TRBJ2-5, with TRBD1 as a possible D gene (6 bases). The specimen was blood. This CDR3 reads CASTWGHPETQYF. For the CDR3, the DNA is TGTGCCAGCACTTGGGGGCACCCAGAGACCCAGTACTTC.